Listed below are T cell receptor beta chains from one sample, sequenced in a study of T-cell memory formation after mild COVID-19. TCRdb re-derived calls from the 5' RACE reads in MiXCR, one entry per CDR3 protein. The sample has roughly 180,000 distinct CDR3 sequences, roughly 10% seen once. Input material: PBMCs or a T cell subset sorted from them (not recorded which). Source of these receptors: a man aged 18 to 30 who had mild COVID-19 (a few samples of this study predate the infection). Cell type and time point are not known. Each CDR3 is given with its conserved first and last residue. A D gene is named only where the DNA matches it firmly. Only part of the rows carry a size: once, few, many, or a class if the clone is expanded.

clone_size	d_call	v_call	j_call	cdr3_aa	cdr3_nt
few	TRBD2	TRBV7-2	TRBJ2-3	CASSLASGGAPNTQYF	TGTGCCAGCAGCTTAGCTAGCGGGGGGGCCCCGAATACGCAGTATTTT
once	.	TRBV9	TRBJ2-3	CASSDWDSTDTQYF	TGTGCCAGCAGCGACTGGGACTCTACAGATACGCAGTATTTT
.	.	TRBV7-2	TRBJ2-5	CASSLGEPQETQYF	TGTGCCAGCAGCTTAGGGGAGCCTCAAGAGACCCAGTACTTC
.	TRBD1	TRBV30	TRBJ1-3	CAWSPRGLISGNTIYF	TGTGCCTGGAGTCCCAGGGGGCTCATCTCTGGAAACACCATATATTTT
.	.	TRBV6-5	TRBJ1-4	CASSYSGASANEKLFF	TGTGCCAGCAGTTACTCTGGGGCCTCGGCTAATGAAAAACTGTTTTTT
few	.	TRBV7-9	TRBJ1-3	CASSYTGRGNTIYF	TGTGCCAGCAGCTACACAGGGCGGGGAAACACCATATATTTT
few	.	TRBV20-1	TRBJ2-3	CSARDRGLDTQYF	TGCAGTGCTAGGGACCGGGGATTGGATACGCAGTATTTT
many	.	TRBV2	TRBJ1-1	CASMRFWGTEAFF	TGTGCCAGCATGAGATTCTGGGGGACTGAAGCTTTCTTT
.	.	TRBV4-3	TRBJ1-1	CASSQVGGFRGMDTEAFF	TGCGCCAGCAGCCAAGTAGGGGGTTTTAGGGGTATGGACACTGAAGCTTTCTTT
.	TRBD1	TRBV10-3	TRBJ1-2	CAIKEGQAYGYTF	TGTGCCATCAAAGAAGGACAGGCGTATGGCTACACCTTC
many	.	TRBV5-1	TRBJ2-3	CASRNDAGYTDTQYF	TGCGCCAGCAGAAACGACGCAGGGTACACAGATACGCAGTATTTT
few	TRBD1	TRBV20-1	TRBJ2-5	CSARTGVEQETQYF	TGCAGTGCTAGGACAGGGGTGGAACAAGAGACCCAGTACTTC
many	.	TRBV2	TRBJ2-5	CASNLARSYQETQYF	TGTGCCAGCAACCTTGCCCGGTCATACCAAGAGACCCAGTACTTC
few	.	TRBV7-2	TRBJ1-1	CASSTQKNTEAFF	TGTGCCAGCAGCACCCAGAAGAACACTGAAGCTTTCTTT
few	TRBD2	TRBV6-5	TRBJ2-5	CASSYSRRLAGGRETQYF	TGTGCCAGCAGTTACTCGAGAAGGCTAGCGGGGGGCCGGGAGACCCAGTACTTC
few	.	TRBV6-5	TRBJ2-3	CASRGVGDTQYF	TGTGCCAGCAGGGGGGTGGGAGATACGCAGTATTTT
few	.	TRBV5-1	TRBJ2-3	CASSPTVGARTDTQYF	TGCGCCAGCAGCCCGACGGTGGGGGCACGCACAGATACGCAGTATTTT
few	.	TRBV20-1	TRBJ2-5	CSAFWLLQETQYF	TGCAGTGCTTTCTGGTTGCTTCAAGAGACCCAGTACTTC
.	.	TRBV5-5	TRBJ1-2	CASSLAPGTHGYTF	TGTGCCAGCAGCTTGGCCCCAGGGACTCACGGCTACACCTTC
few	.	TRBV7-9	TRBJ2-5	CASTEQMGSGETQYF	TGTGCCAGCACCGAACAAATGGGGTCTGGAGAGACCCAGTACTTC
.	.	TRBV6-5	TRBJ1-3	CASGGDLGGGNTIYF	TGTGCCAGCGGCGGGGACCTCGGAGGGGGAAACACCATATATTTT
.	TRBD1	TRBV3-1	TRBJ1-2	CASSQDPLRTGGYTF	TGTGCCAGCAGCCAAGATCCTCTCCGGACAGGGGGCTACACCTTC
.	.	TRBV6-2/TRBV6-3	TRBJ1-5	CASRGGSNQPQHF	TGTGCCAGCAGGGGGGGGAGCAATCAGCCCCAGCATTTT
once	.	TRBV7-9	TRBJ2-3	CASSLLLGQRLYF	TGTGCCAGCAGCTTGCTACTTGGACAGCGTCTGTATTTT
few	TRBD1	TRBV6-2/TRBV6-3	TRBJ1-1	CASLRRDRGLATEAFF	TGTGCCAGCTTACGTCGGGACAGGGGGCTGGCCACTGAAGCTTTCTTT